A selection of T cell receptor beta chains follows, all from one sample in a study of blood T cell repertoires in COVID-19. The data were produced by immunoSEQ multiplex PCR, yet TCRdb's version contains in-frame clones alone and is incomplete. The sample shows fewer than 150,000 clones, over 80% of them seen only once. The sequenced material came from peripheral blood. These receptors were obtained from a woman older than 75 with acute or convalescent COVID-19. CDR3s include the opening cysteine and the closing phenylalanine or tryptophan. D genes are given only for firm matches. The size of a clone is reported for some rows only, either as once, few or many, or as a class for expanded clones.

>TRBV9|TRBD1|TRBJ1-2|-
TGTGCCAGCAGCTCAACCACGGGACAGGGGTACTATGGCTACACCTTC
CASSSTTGQGYYGYTF
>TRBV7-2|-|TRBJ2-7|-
TGTGCCAGCAGCCCTAGACGGGGTTCCTACGAGCAGTACTTC
CASSPRRGSYEQYF
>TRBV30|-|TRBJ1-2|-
TGTGCCTGGAGTCCTACCTGGAGGCCAGACTATGGCTACACCTTC
CAWSPTWRPDYGYTF
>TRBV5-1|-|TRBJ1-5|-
TGCGCCAGCAGCTTTACTCCGTTGACATCCGGTTTTGCGCCCCAGCATTTT
CASSFTPLTSGFAPQHF
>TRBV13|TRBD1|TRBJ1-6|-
TGTGCCAGCAGCTTGCGGACAGGGATGGGGTCACCCCTCCACTTT
CASSLRTGMGSPLHF
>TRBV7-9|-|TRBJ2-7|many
TGTGCCAGCAGCTTAGCGTCCTTTGCTACCTACGAGCAGTACTTC
CASSLASFATYEQYF
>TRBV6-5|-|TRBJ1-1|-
TGTGCCAGTGTGGGGCGGGGACTCGCTGAAGCTTTCTTT
CASVGRGLAEAFF
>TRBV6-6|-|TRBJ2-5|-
TGTGCCAGCTTCACTAGCTGGGAGACCCAGTACTTC
CASFTSWETQYF
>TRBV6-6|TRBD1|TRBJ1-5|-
TGTGCCATCCGACCAGGGGGGTTAAAACAGCCCCAGCATTTT
CAIRPGGLKQPQHF
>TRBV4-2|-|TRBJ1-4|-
TGTGCCAGCAGACCGGGGGGGGCAACTAATGAAAAACTGTTTTTT
CASRPGGATNEKLFF